One and the same sample provided the 7 T cell receptor beta chains below, sequenced in a study of blood T cell repertoires in COVID-19. The table came from immunoSEQ multiplex PCR; TCRdb's copy has only in-frame clones and leaves some out. Of 87,000 or so clones in the sample, about nine tenths were seen once. Sequencing was done on a sample of peripheral blood. The receptors originated from an elderly woman with acute or convalescent COVID-19.

The rearrangement links TRBV3-1 (or the pseudogene TRBV3-2) to TRBJ2-2; TRBD2 matches 12 bases. Per germline, CDR1 LGHDT and CDR2 YNNKEL (reference sequence). The CDR3 covers 19 residues. The ends lost 1 base at V and 1 base at J; junction bases unmatched: 7. The CDR3 region is CASSQGLAGGVGNTGELFF. CDR3 bases: TGTGCCAGCAGCCAAGGCCTAGCGGGAGGGGTTGGGAACACCGGGGAGCTGTTTTTT.

The V gene is TRBV3-1 (or the pseudogene TRBV3-2), the J gene TRBJ1-2, with 7 bases fitting TRBD1. Trimming at V came to 4 bases and at J to 4 bases, leaving 0 bases not matched to a gene. The CDR3 covers 12 residues. CDR1 and CDR2 (germline): LGHDT, YNNKEL (reference sequence). CDR3 region: CASSRQGYGYTF. The CDR3 DNA sequence: TGTGCCAGCAGCCGACAGGGCTATGGCTACACCTTC.

This rearrangement joins TRBV18 to TRBJ2-3, with 7 bases aligning to TRBD2. Germline CDR1 is KGHSH and CDR2 is LQKENI. The junction had 5 bases not matched to a gene; V was cut back by 2 bases and J by 6 bases. CDR3 length: 14 amino acids. The CDR3 sequence: CASSPASGRDTQYF. The CDR3 DNA follows: TGTGCCAGCTCACCAGCTAGCGGAAGGGATACGCAGTATTTT.

J is TRBJ1-4 and V is TRBV7-2, with TRBD1 identical over 9 bases. Germline trimming cut 2 bases from V and 9 bases from J; bases unmatched to any gene: 4. The CDR3 sequence is 14 residues long. Germline loops: CDR1 SGHTA, CDR2 FQGNSA. The CDR3 DNA sequence: TGTGCCAGCAGCTTAATGGGACAGGGTCAAAAACTGTTTTTT. Its translation is CASSLMGQGQKLFF.

The V and J genes are TRBV6-2 or TRBV6-3 and TRBJ2-3, with D possibly TRBD2 on 6 matching bases. Germline V lookup: CDR1 MNHEY, CDR2 SVGEGT. The CDR3 has 16 residues. Trimming shortened V by 2 bases and J by 4 bases, and 16 bases separated the two germline ends. CDR3 DNA: TGTGCCAGCAGTTACCCACTATGGAGGGGAGCAGATACGCAGTATTTT. This encodes CASSYPLWRGADTQYF.

The chain links TRBV5-1 to TRBJ2-2, with 8 bases aligning to TRBD2. Trimming removed 2 bases from V and 2 bases from J; junction bases left unmatched: 5. Germline CDR1 SGHRS, CDR2 YFSETQ. This CDR3 spans 16 amino acids. This CDR3 reads CASSFNSGTNTGELFF. CDR3 nucleotides: TGCGCCAGCAGCTTTAATAGCGGGACCAACACCGGGGAGCTGTTTTTT.

This chain connects TRBV9 to TRBJ2-3; D is uncertain. Germline CDR1 SGDLS, CDR2 YYNGEE. The length of the CDR3 is 11 residues. With 5 bases removed from V and 3 bases from J, the gap between germline ends came to 4 bases. The CDR3 DNA reads TGTGCCAGCAGTAATACAGATACGCAGTATTTT. Translating it yields CASSNTDTQYF.